Given below is one T cell receptor beta chain in context. Measured with immunoSEQ multiplex PCR; TCRdb has only the in-frame clones, and not every one. Among roughly 220,000 clones listed, around 84% were seen once. This record comes from a study of blood T cell repertoires in COVID-19. Study context: The United States, Italy and Spain were the sources of the acute and convalescent COVID-19 samples. T cells, B-cell-depleted T cells, or PBMCs supplied cDNA or gDNA.

Trimming removed 3 bases from V and 2 bases from J; junction bases left unmatched: 8. Germline values: CDR1 DFQATT, CDR2 SNEGSKA (reference sequence). The CDR3 loop spans 15 amino acids. The source of this sequence is a man aged 50 or older who had recovered from COVID-19. Sequencing used peripheral blood. The rearrangement links TRBV20-1 to TRBJ2-5; the match to TRBD2 covers 8 bases. The DNA of the CDR3 is TGCAGTGCTAGTTTCCACGGGAGGGATCAAGAGACCCAGTACTTC. It yields the protein CSASFHGRDQETQYF.